This T cell receptor (beta chain) originates from a study of blood T cell repertoires in COVID-19. In the study overall: Samples taken during acute and convalescent COVID-19 were collected in the United States, Italy and Spain. Sources were T cells, B-cell-depleted T cells, or PBMCs; the material itself was cDNA or gDNA.

The CDR3 length is 16 residues. Germline V CDR1 and CDR2: LGHDT, YNNKEL (reference sequence). Trimming cost V 4 bases and J 1 base, with 16 bases left between them. Original processing notes: Amplified reference gene primers provided the basis for estimating nucleated cell counts. Libraries were prepared by immunoSEQ multiplex PCR; TCRdb keeps only in-frame clonotypes and omits some of them. V, J and clone size reflect that table, while D and trimming were determined from the DNA. This sample has about 17,000 clones; 89% occur once, and the top ten carry 5.2%. Sequencing input: peripheral blood. This TCR was sampled from a human donor in a cohort sampled during active COVID-19. The chain combines TRBV3-1 (or the pseudogene TRBV3-2) with TRBJ1-2; TRBD1 might be the D (5 bases). The CDR3 reads CASSPPGTGDNYGYTF. The CDR3 DNA is TGTGCCAGCAGCCCACCCGGGACGGGGGATAACTATGGCTACACCTTC.